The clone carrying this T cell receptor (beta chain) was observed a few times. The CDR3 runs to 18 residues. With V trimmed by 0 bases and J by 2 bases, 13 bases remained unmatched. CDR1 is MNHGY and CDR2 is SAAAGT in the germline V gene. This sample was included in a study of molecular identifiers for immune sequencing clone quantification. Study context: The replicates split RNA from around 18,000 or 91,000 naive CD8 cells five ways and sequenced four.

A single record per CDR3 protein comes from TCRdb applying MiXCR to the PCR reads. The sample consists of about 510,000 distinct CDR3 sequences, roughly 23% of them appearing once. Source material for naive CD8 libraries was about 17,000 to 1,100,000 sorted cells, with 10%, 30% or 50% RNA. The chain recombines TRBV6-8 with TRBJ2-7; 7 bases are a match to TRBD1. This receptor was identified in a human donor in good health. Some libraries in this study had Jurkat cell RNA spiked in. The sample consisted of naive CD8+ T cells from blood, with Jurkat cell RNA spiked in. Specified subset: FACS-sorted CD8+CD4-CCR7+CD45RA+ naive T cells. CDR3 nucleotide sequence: TGTGCCAGCAGTTACTCGAGTTGTTGGGACAGTAGAACCTACGAGCAGTACTTC. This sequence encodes CASSYSSCWDSRTYEQYF.